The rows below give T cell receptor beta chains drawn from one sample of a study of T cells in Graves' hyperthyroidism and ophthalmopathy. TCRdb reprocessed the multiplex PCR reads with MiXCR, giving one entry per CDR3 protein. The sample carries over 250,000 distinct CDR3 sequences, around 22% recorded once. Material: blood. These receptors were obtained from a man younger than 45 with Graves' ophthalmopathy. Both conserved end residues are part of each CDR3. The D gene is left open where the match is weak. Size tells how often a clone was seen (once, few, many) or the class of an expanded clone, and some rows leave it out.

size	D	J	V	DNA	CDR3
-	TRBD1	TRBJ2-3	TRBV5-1	TGCGCCAGCAGCTTGGACAGGGGGCTCCCTACAGATACGCAGTATTTT	CASSLDRGLPTDTQYF
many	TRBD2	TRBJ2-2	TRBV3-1	TGTGCCAGCAGCCAAGTGTCTAGCGGGGGGTACACCGGGGAGCTGTTTTTT	CASSQVSSGGYTGELFF
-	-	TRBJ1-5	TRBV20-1	TGCAGTGCTAGGAGGGGGACGGGGGATCAGCCCCAGCATTTT	CSARRGTGDQPQHF
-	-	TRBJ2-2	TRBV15	TGTGCCACCAGCAGAGATGGGAGGTCTGACGGGGAGCTGTTTTTT	CATSRDGRSDGELFF
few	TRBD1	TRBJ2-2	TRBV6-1	TGTGCCAGCAGTACCGGACAGGGCGGGACCGGGGAGCTGTTTTTT	CASSTGQGGTGELFF
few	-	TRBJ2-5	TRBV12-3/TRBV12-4	TGTGCCAGCAGCCCCGGACCAGCCCAAGAGACCCAGTACTTC	CASSPGPAQETQYF
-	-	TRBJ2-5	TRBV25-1	TGTGCCAGCAGTGAATACAGAAACCAAGAGACCCAGTACTTC	CASSEYRNQETQYF
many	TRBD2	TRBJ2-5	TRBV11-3	TGTGCCAGCAGCTTACGACTAGCGGGAGGAGAGACCCAGTACTTC	CASSLRLAGGETQYF
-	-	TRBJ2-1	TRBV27	TGTGCCAGCAGTTTTTCCGGCAATGAGCAGTTCTTC	CASSFSGNEQFF
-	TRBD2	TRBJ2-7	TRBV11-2	TGTGCCAGCAGCTTAGACGGGACTAGCGGGAAATACGAGCAGTACTTC	CASSLDGTSGKYEQYF
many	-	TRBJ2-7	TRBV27	TGTGCCAGCACTCAGGGGCCGGGGGACGAGCAGTACTTC	CASTQGPGDEQYF
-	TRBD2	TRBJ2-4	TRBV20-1	TGCAGTGCTAGAGGGACTAGCGGAAACATTCAGTACTTC	CSARGTSGNIQYF
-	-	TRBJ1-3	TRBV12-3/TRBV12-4	TGTGCCAGCAACCTTTTGGGGGGGGGACACAGCTCTGGAAACACCATATATTTT	CASNLLGGGHSSGNTIYF
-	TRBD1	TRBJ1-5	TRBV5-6	TGTGCCAGCAGCTTGGCGGGCACAGGGGGGACTTATAGCAATCAGCCCCAGCATTTT	CASSLAGTGGTYSNQPQHF
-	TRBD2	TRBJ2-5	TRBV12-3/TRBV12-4	TGTGCCAGCAGTCCTATAGCGGGAGAAGAGACCCAGTACTTC	CASSPIAGEETQYF
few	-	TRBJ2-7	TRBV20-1	TGCAGTGCTAGAGCGGGGGACCGGGCCTACGAGCAGTACTTC	CSARAGDRAYEQYF
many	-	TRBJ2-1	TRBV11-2	TGTGCCAGCAGCTTATTCCGGGGCCGACGGGGATACAATGAGCAGTTCTTC	CASSLFRGRRGYNEQFF
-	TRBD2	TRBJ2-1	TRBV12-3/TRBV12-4	TGTGCCAGCAGTTCGGGGTGGGACGGGAGGTACAATGAGCAGTTCTTC	CASSSGWDGRYNEQFF
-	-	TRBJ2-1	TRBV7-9	TGTGCCAGCAGCGAAGGGACCAACAATGAGCAGTTCTTC	CASSEGTNNEQFF
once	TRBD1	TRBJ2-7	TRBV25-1	TGTGCCAGCAGCCGGACAGGGGGGAAGCAGTACTTC	CASSRTGGKQYF
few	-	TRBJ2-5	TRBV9	TGTGCCAGCAGCTCTGCGGCCGGGACGAGGGAAGAGACCCAGTACTTC	CASSSAAGTREETQYF
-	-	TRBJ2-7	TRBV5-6	TGTGCCAGCAGCTTGTTCAGACCAGAAGCCTACGAGCAGTACTTC	CASSLFRPEAYEQYF
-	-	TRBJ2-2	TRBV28	TGTGCCAGCAGTTTAGGTCCGGGGCCCACCGGGGAGCTGTTTTTT	CASSLGPGPTGELFF
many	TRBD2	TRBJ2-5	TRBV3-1	TGTGCCAGCAGCCCATGGACTAGCGGGATTGCAGGAGAGACCCAGTACTTC	CASSPWTSGIAGETQYF
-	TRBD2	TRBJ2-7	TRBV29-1	TGCAGCGTTGTTCCTAGCGGGAGACTTGGCTCCTACGAGCAGTACTTC	CSVVPSGRLGSYEQYF
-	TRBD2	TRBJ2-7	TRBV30	TGTGCCTGGAGAGCGGGACTTCTCTACGAGCAGTACTTC	CAWRAGLLYEQYF
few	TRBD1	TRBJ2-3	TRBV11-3	TGTGCCAGCAGCCCGTGGACAGGGATCACAGATACGCAGTATTTT	CASSPWTGITDTQYF
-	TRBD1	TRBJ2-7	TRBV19	TGTGCCAGTAGTATGAGACGGACAGGGAGCTACGAGCAGTACTTC	CASSMRRTGSYEQYF
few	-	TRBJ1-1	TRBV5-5	TGTGCCAGCAGACCTATGACCCCTGGGGCTGAAGCTCTCTTT	CASRPMTPGAEALF
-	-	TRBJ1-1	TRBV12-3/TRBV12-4	TGTGCCAGCAGTCCGGGGGGAATCGTTGCTTTCTTT	CASSPGGIVAFF
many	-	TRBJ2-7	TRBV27	TGTGCCAGCAGTTTAAAGCCTCGGACAACCCAGGGGTACGAGCAGTACTTC	CASSLKPRTTQGYEQYF
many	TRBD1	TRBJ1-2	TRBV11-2	TGTGCCAGCAGCACCTTAGGGACAGAGTACAACTATGGCTACACCTTC	CASSTLGTEYNYGYTF
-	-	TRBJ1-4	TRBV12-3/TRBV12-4	TGTGCCAGCACCCGGGGGGTGACTAATGAAAAACTGTTTTTT	CASTRGVTNEKLFF
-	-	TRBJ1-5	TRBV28	TGTGCCAGCAGTCCCCAGGGCCCCGGCAATCAGCCCCAGCATTTT	CASSPQGPGNQPQHF
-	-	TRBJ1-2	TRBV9	TGTGCCAGCAGGCTTAGGACCGCCCTTCATGGCTACACCTTC	CASRLRTALHGYTF
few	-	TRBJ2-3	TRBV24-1	TGTGCCACCAGTCCTAGCAGGGTAGCAGATACGCAGTATTTT	CATSPSRVADTQYF
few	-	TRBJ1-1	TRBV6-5	TGTGCCAGCAGTTACTCGTGGGCGAATGAAGCTTTCTTT	CASSYSWANEAFF
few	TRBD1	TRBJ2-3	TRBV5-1	TGCGCCAGCAGTCCTGGAGGGACAGGTTCTAGCACAGATACGCAGTATTTT	CASSPGGTGSSTDTQYF
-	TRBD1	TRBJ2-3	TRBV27	TGTGCCAGTATGACAGGGGGCGCCGATACGCAGTATTTT	CASMTGGADTQYF